The next 8 T cell receptor beta chains were all read from a single sample in a study of T cells after yellow fever vaccination. TCRdb re-called the 5' RACE reads through MiXCR, storing one row per CDR3 protein. The sample consists of a few hundred thousand distinct CDR3 sequences, 4% of them appearing once. Sequencing used PBMCs, obtained 5 days after the yellow fever booster vaccination. All receptors derive from a man younger than 35 who received the YFV17D yellow fever vaccine.

V usage is TRBV20-1 and J usage is TRBJ2-3; a possible D gene is TRBD1 (5 bases). Germline-derived CDR1 and CDR2 are DFQATT and SNEGSKA (reference sequence). V dropped 3 bases and J dropped 5 bases, with 9 bases sitting between them. The CDR3 runs to 12 residues. The CDR3 DNA follows: TGCAGTGCTAGTCGTCAGGGAGATACGCAGTATTTT. It codes for CSASRQGDTQYF.

This clonotype came up a few times. The chain combines TRBV18 with TRBJ2-1; 9 bases match TRBD1. The V gene's germline CDR1 is KGHSH and CDR2 LQKENI. Trimming cost V 3 bases and J 9 bases; bases outside gene matches: 9. The CDR3 has 15 residues. This CDR3 is CASSPGTGRGSEQFF. Written as DNA, the CDR3 is TGTGCCAGCTCACCCGGGACAGGGCGGGGTAGTGAGCAGTTCTTC.

This clonotype was recorded many times. The chain couples TRBV12-3 or TRBV12-4 to TRBJ2-3; D possibly corresponds to TRBD1 (7 bases). The CDR3 totals 15 residues. The V end lost 2 bases, the J end lost 4 bases, and 13 bases lay between the germline ends. The CDR3 protein is CASSLTGRGADTQYF. The DNA for the CDR3 is TGTGCCAGCAGTTTAACCGGCAGGGGGGCAGATACGCAGTATTTT.

This clonotype was found a few times. This chain uses TRBV29-1 with TRBJ1-2; the D gene is possibly TRBD1 (5 bases). Germline lookup yields CDR1 SQVTM and CDR2 ANQGSEA. The CDR3 extends over 12 amino acids. V dropped 4 bases and J dropped 3 bases, with 9 bases sitting between them. CDR3 sequence (DNA): TGCAGCGTTGTTGGGGGGGACTATGGCTACACCTTC. Protein product: CSVVGGDYGYTF.

V gene TRBV6-6 combines with J gene TRBJ1-5, with D perhaps TRBD1 (6 bases). The germline gives CDR1 MNHNY, CDR2 SVGAGI (reference sequence). With 7 bases removed from V and 8 bases from J, the gap between germline ends came to 15 bases. The CDR3 covers 13 residues. This CDR3 reads CASNSGTYEPQHF. CDR3 bases: TGTGCCAGCAATTCCGGGACATATGAGCCCCAGCATTTT.

There are many counts of this clonotype. CDR3 in amino acids: CASSQDLRDPLNYGYTF. As DNA, the CDR3 is TGCGCCAGCAGCCAAGATTTAAGGGACCCTCTAAACTATGGCTACACCTTC. This rearrangement joins TRBV4-3 to TRBJ1-2; tentatively, D is TRBD1 (5 bases). The germline V gene encodes CDR1 LGHNA and CDR2 YSLEER. This CDR3 region has 17 residues. V dropped 0 bases and J dropped 2 bases, with 16 bases sitting between them.

This clonotype was seen a handful of times. The chain couples TRBV4-3 to TRBJ2-1; a possible D gene is TRBD1 (5 bases). Deletions cut 2 bases from V and 0 bases from J, with 14 bases between. CDR1 LGHNA and CDR2 YSLEER come from the germline V gene. The CDR3 spans 17 residues. The CDR3 DNA is TGCGCCAGCAGCCAATTCTGGAAAGGGGTCTCCTACAATGAGCAGTTCTTC. Translation: CASSQFWKGVSYNEQFF.

The chain carries TRBV7-9 and TRBJ1-4, with D possibly matching TRBD1 (6 bases). The CDR3 contains 13 residues. Germline-derived CDR1 and CDR2 are SEHNR and FQNEAQ (reference sequence). Trimming stripped 5 bases from V and 7 bases from J, with 11 bases between. The CDR3 bases are TGTGCCAGCAGCCTTACAGGGAGTGAAAAACTGTTTTTT. Protein: CASSLTGSEKLFF.